The source of this TCR beta chain is a study of molecular identifiers for immune sequencing clone quantification. This clonotype showed up many times. Its antigen is unknown. Naive CD8 T cells were picked out by sorting for CD8+CD4-CCR7+CD45RA+. Study results and limitations: Underestimated sizes of highly expanded clones could result from identical TCR molecules that share a barcode. Jurkat TCR RNA spiked in from one cell reportedly remained identifiable amid over 850,000 naive cells.

CDR1 SEHNR and CDR2 FQNEAQ come from the germline V gene (reference sequence). The CDR3 extends over 14 amino acids. V lost 4 bases, J lost 5 bases, and 5 bases stayed unmatched. Making the bulk TCR libraries relied on previously described methods and listed TCR primers. MiXCR, run by TCRdb on the PCR reads, gives a single entry per CDR3 protein. The sample includes some 320,000 distinct CDR3 sequences, over 20% of them seen just once. The chain employs TRBV7-9 and TRBJ2-7; TRBD1 aligns across 10 bases. Sample: naive CD8+ T cells from blood, with Jurkat cell RNA spiked in. The subset was: FACS-sorted CD8+CD4-CCR7+CD45RA+ naive T cells. This receptor was identified in a human donor in good health. Some libraries in this study had Jurkat cell RNA spiked in. The CDR3 sequence: CASSSQGQGNEQYF. For the CDR3, the DNA is TGTGCCAGCAGCTCCCAGGGACAGGGGAACGAGCAGTACTTC.